The rows below give T cell receptor beta chains drawn from one sample of a study of somatic mutations in cytotoxic T cells in rheumatoid arthritis. Data came from immunoSEQ multiplex PCR; TCRdb stores just in-frame clones and leaves some out. The data hold 8,900 or so clones, with roughly 75% observed a single time. The sequencing sample was made of CD8+ T cells sorted from blood. Receptors originate from an adult with rheumatoid arthritis. Each CDR3 is given with its conserved first and last residue. D genes are given only for firm matches. Rows give clone size only sometimes, using once, few, many, or a class for an expanded clone.

V gene	J gene	clone size	D gene	CDR3 protein
TRBV14	TRBJ2-5	-	-	CASSQVSLANQETQYF
TRBV2	TRBJ2-2	-	TRBD2	CASDGGASGGTGELFF
TRBV6-4	TRBJ2-3	-	TRBD2	CASSATPASGGGDTQYF
TRBV28	TRBJ1-2	-	-	CASSLWLLGAQYGYTF
TRBV2	TRBJ1-5	once	TRBD1	CASSGDRGWGQPQHF
TRBV7-9	TRBJ1-2	-	-	CASSSFTGTPSSTF
TRBV7-7	TRBJ2-1	-	-	CASSLALRESEQFF
TRBV20-1	TRBJ1-2	-	-	CSATENYGYTF
TRBV9	TRBJ2-3	few	-	CASSGPPRTDTQYF
TRBV27	TRBJ1-1	-	-	CASRQAGGYTEAFF
TRBV6-5	TRBJ2-5	-	-	CASSYGTGTPQTQYF
TRBV19	TRBJ2-7	-	TRBD2	CASEPAGGSYEQYF
TRBV15	TRBJ2-3	-	TRBD1	CATSSSLGQGGTDTQYF
TRBV27	TRBJ2-1	-	-	CASSLFGGEQFF
TRBV5-1	TRBJ1-1	-	-	CASSNWGNTEAFF
TRBV5-4	TRBJ1-2	few	TRBD1	CASSPGQDYGYTF
TRBV27	TRBJ2-5	-	TRBD2	CASGTIQETQYF
TRBV19	TRBJ1-2	-	-	CASTVVQGPNYGYTF
TRBV28	TRBJ2-2	few	TRBD2	CASSFRPGGSTGELFF
TRBV2	TRBJ2-1	-	-	CASSGPGVAEPYNEQFF
TRBV27	TRBJ1-4	-	TRBD1	CASTDRTGEKLFF
TRBV27	TRBJ2-1	-	-	CASRPNNRVDEQFF
TRBV5-4	TRBJ1-1	once	-	CASSPGRVTEAFF
TRBV27	TRBJ2-3	-	-	CASSLDPTDTQYF
TRBV15	TRBJ2-2	-	-	CATSRGMNTGELFF
TRBV7-9	TRBJ1-3	-	-	CASSFSMKLSGNTIYF
TRBV9	TRBJ2-7	once	-	CASSVAVGPEAYEQYF
TRBV5-4	TRBJ2-7	-	-	CASSLTGTYYEQYF
TRBV9	TRBJ1-2	-	-	CASSPRREANYGYTF
TRBV28	TRBJ2-7	-	-	CASSSPRGEQYF
TRBV7-8	TRBJ1-5	-	-	CASSLEGFESEPQHF
TRBV4-2	TRBJ1-4	few	-	CASSAPERQANEKLFF
TRBV29-1	TRBJ2-1	few	-	CSVPLAEQFF
TRBV4-2	TRBJ2-7	-	-	CASSQAISYEQYF
TRBV27	TRBJ1-6	-	-	CASSPEGGVSPLHF
TRBV6-1	TRBJ2-7	few	TRBD1	CASIGQGARYEQYF
TRBV28	TRBJ1-2	few	-	CASSLTRGPSIYGYTF
TRBV4-1	TRBJ2-2	-	-	CAGSLNSENTGELFF
TRBV7-3	TRBJ2-7	-	-	CASSSDRTVFEQYF
TRBV5-4	TRBJ2-1	-	TRBD2	CASSLRLAAYNEQFF
TRBV18	TRBJ1-1	-	-	CASSADAGSRTEAFF
TRBV28	TRBJ1-1	-	-	CASSLQSTLEAFF
TRBV7-8	TRBJ2-1	-	TRBD1	CASSEGTADEQFF
TRBV4-1	TRBJ2-7	-	-	CASSQETFGQGTYEQYF
TRBV6-5	TRBJ1-5	-	TRBD1	CASRPGTGGNQPQHF
TRBV28	TRBJ2-1	-	TRBD2	CASAGLAVYNEQFF
TRBV7-9	TRBJ2-3	-	TRBD1	CASSLARTGGDTQYF
TRBV6-1	TRBJ1-2	-	-	CASSGGLMGYTF
TRBV7-9	TRBJ1-3	once	-	CASSFGYSGNTIYF
TRBV11-2	TRBJ2-7	-	TRBD1	CASSFGTGGLYEQYF
TRBV9	TRBJ2-5	-	-	CASSVSGGTQETQYF
TRBV14	TRBJ2-3	-	-	CASSPLGSGITDTQYF
TRBV11-1	TRBJ1-4	-	-	CASSPPGDEKLFF
TRBV11-2	TRBJ2-5	-	-	CASSLLRGGTQYF
TRBV7-2	TRBJ1-1	-	-	CASSQQGEETEAFF